Here is one T cell receptor beta chain with its context. Its target is unknown. TCR sequencing covered three patients who responded to pembrolizumab. The record originates from a study of PD-1 blockade in mismatch repair-deficient tumors. About the study: Patients had about 13 mismatch repair-deficient cancer types and were previously treated and progressing.

Trimming pared 4 bases from V and 0 bases from J, leaving 17 bases between. Germline V gene sequence: CDR1 SGDLS, CDR2 YYNGEE. This CDR3 has 17 amino acids. Study-level points and caveats: After pembrolizumab, tumor-resident clones rose rapidly, then generally contracted before radiologic responses.

The method was immunoSEQ multiplex PCR; TCRdb's version includes in-frame clones alone and lacks a portion of them. The sample lists 120,000 or so clones; about 86% were seen once. The TCR was taken from an adult with mismatch repair-deficient cancer. Sample: peripheral blood, taken 44 weeks after starting pembrolizumab. The gene calls are TRBV9 and TRBJ2-1, with a weak D call TRBD1 (5 bases). Here the CDR3 reads CASSPSWGESSYNEQFF. DNA of the CDR3: TGTGCCAGCAGCCCAAGCTGGGGCGAGAGCTCCTACAATGAGCAGTTCTTC. Variable domain in full (rest from reference TRBV9 and TRBJ2-1): DSGVTQTPKHLITATGQRVTLRCSPRSGDLSVYWYQQSLDQGLQFLIQYYNGEERAKGNILERFSAQQFPDLHSELNLSSLELGDSALYFCASSPSWGESSYNEQFFGPGTRLTVL.